The 11 T cell receptor beta chains reported below all come from one sample, sequenced in a study of blood T cell repertoires in COVID-19. Profiled with immunoSEQ multiplex PCR; TCRdb holds only in-frame clones, not every one. The sample gives 100,000 or so clones, about 86% of which show up once; approximately 5.3% is in the top ten. Sequencing input: peripheral blood. Receptors originate from a human donor in a cohort sampled during active COVID-19.

CDR3 in amino acids: CASSVFTGDFYEQYF. CDR3 coding DNA: TGTGCCAGCAGCGTATTTACAGGGGATTTTTACGAGCAGTACTTC. The genes are TRBV9 and TRBJ2-7; 7 nucleotides line up with TRBD1. CDR3 length: 15 residues. CDR1 is SGDLS and CDR2 is YYNGEE in the germline V gene. The V gene end was trimmed by 1 base and the J gene end by 4 bases; junction bases not matched to a gene: 8.

The genes are TRBV12-3 or TRBV12-4 and TRBJ2-7; weak D call: TRBD2 (5 bases). The CDR3 has 13 residues. Trimming shortened V by 6 bases and J by 6 bases, and 15 bases separated the two germline ends. CDR3 DNA sequence: TGTGCCAGCAGCCTATACAACCGGGGCGAGCAGTACTTC. Translated: CASSLYNRGEQYF.

The chain couples TRBV7-9 to TRBJ2-1; 8 bases fit TRBD2. From germline, CDR1 is SEHNR and CDR2 FQNEAQ (reference sequence). Trimming cost V 1 base and J 7 bases; bases outside gene matches: 6. The CDR3 length is 15 residues. CDR3 loop: CASSLDGTRRNEQFF. CDR3 in DNA: TGTGCCAGCAGCTTAGATGGGACTAGAAGGAATGAGCAGTTCTTC.

The chain uses TRBV15 and TRBJ1-3; D unclear. Trimming shortened V by 1 base and J by 0 bases, and 7 bases separated the two germline ends. Germline V gene lookup returns CDR1 LNHNV and CDR2 YYDKDF (reference sequence). CDR3 length: 15 residues. For the CDR3, the DNA is TGTGCCACCAGCAGAGGACTCGTCTCTGGAAACACCATATATTTT. This translates into CATSRGLVSGNTIYF.

The chain joins TRBV7-9 to TRBJ2-3, with TRBD1 matching 11 bases. The trim removed 0 bases at V and 13 bases at J, leaving 3 bases unmatched. This CDR3 is built from 13 residues. CDR1 is SEHNR, CDR2 FQNEAQ, per germline (reference sequence). The CDR3 loop is CASSLAPGQGEYF. CDR3 sequence (DNA): TGTGCCAGCAGCTTAGCTCCGGGACAGGGGGAGTATTTT. The full variable domain, completed using reference TRBV7-9 and TRBJ2-3, is DTGVSQNPRHKITKRGQNVTFRCDPISEHNRLYWYRQTLGQGPEFLTYFQNEAQLEKSRLLSDRFSAERPKGSFSTLEIQRTEQGDSAMYLCASSLAPGQGEYFGPGTRLTVL.

This clone was counted a single time. The chain couples TRBV6-2 or TRBV6-3 to TRBJ2-2; D is perhaps TRBD1 (6 bases). Per the germline V gene, CDR1 is MNHEY and CDR2 is SVGEGT. Trimming cost V 5 bases and J 8 bases, with 12 bases left between them. The CDR3 totals 13 residues. CDR3 loop: CASSKTGSGELFF. The CDR3 region has the DNA TGTGCCAGCAGTAAAACAGGGTCAGGGGAGCTGTTTTTT.

This clone was seen only once. The J gene is TRBJ1-5, the V gene TRBV2, with D perhaps matching TRBD1 (6 bases). Germline CDR1 SNHLY, CDR2 FYNNEI. Trimming removed 2 bases at V and 1 base at J, with 9 bases between. This CDR3 has 15 amino acids. CDR3 coding DNA: TGTGCCAGCAGTGAAAGCGGGGGCAGCAATCAGCCCCAGCATTTT. Translated, it gives CASSESGGSNQPQHF. The full variable domain, in which reference TRBV2 and TRBJ1-5 provide the parts outside the CDR3, is EPEVTQTPSHQVTQMGQEVILRCVPISNHLYFYWYRQILGQKVEFLVSFYNNEISEKSEIFDDQFSVERPDGSNFTLKIRSTKLEDSAMYFCASSESGGSNQPQHFGDGTRLSIL.

The chain carries TRBV5-1 and TRBJ2-5; D might be TRBD2 (5 bases). Germline-derived CDR1 and CDR2 are SGHRS and YFSETQ. The ends were cut back, 0 bases at V and 5 bases at J, with 14 bases in the middle. The CDR3 covers 15 residues. The CDR3 spells CASSLVVGSEETQYF. CDR3 DNA: TGCGCCAGCAGCTTGGTGGTAGGGAGTGAGGAGACCCAGTACTTC.

The chain couples TRBV11-3 to TRBJ2-1; 8 positions match TRBD1. From germline, CDR1 is SGHNT and CDR2 YENEEA. Losses at the gene ends were 5 bases for V and 13 bases for J; bases not matched to a gene: 10. CDR3 length: 13 residues. The CDR3 reads CASSTGQGARQFF. The CDR3 nucleotides read TGTGCCAGCAGCACCGGACAGGGTGCAAGACAGTTCTTC. Filled out from reference TRBV11-3 and TRBJ2-1, the complete variable domain reads EAGVVQSPRYKIIEKKQPVAFWCNPISGHNTLYWYLQNLGQGPELLIRYENEEAVDDSQLPKDRFSAERLKGVDSTLKIQPAELGDSAVYLCASSTGQGARQFFGPGTRLTVL.

In DNA form, the CDR3 reads TGCAGCGTTGTAACCCTAGCGGGAGTCGCAGATACGCAGTATTTT. It specifies CSVVTLAGVADTQYF. The gene calls are TRBV29-1 and TRBJ2-3; TRBD2 matches at 10 bases. Germline trimming cut 4 bases from V and 4 bases from J; bases unmatched to any gene: 8. The length of the CDR3 is 15 residues. CDR1 is SQVTM and CDR2 is ANQGSEA in the germline V gene.

This chain uses TRBV10-2 with TRBJ2-3, with D uncertain. Trimming pared 8 bases from V and 2 bases from J, leaving 14 bases between. Germline-derived CDR1 and CDR2 are WSHSY and SAAADI. This CDR3 comprises 14 residues. The CDR3: CASGPTASTDTQYF. The CDR3 bases are TGCGCCAGCGGTCCTACTGCCTCCACAGATACGCAGTATTTT.